These 25 T cell receptor beta chains came from one sample sequenced in a study of CD8 T cells in ankylosing spondylitis. TCRdb re-analysed the 5' RACE reads in MiXCR, keeping a single row per CDR3 protein. The profile covers 200,000 to 300,000 distinct CDR3 sequences, with 10% to 13% appearing a single time and about 2.5% taken by the ten largest. Sequenced: blood, either unsorted or a sorted T cell fraction (not recorded which). The receptors originated from a male donor with ankylosing spondylitis or in good health (not recorded which).

This clonotype was counted many times. The chain links TRBV20-1 to TRBJ2-2; D might be TRBD2 (6 bases). Trimming took off 6 bases at V and 1 base at J, with 12 bases between the two ends. This CDR3 is built from 14 residues. The germline V gene has CDR1 DFQATT and CDR2 SNEGSKA (reference sequence). The CDR3 bases are TGCAGTGCCGATGGGAGGAAGAACACCGGGGAGCTGTTTTTT. Its translation is CSADGRKNTGELFF.

Many counts were recorded for this clonotype. The V gene is TRBV11-2, the J gene TRBJ2-5, with D perhaps being TRBD1 or TRBD2 (7 bases each). The CDR3 is 14 residues long. Germline V gene lookup returns CDR1 SGHAT and CDR2 FQNNGV. The V gene lost 4 bases and the J gene lost 3 bases, with 12 bases spanning the gap. The CDR3 loop is CASSSPGGEETQYF. For the CDR3, the DNA is TGTGCCAGCAGCTCCCCAGGGGGGGAAGAGACCCAGTACTTC.

This clonotype was found a few times. The V and J genes are TRBV5-1 and TRBJ2-7; no definite D call. In germline, CDR1 is SGHRS, CDR2 YFSETQ. The ends were cut back, 4 bases at V and 2 bases at J, with 7 bases in the middle. This CDR3 is built from 12 residues. As DNA, the CDR3 is TGCGCCAGCAGCGCTGCGCCCTACGAGCAGTACTTC. It translates to CASSAAPYEQYF.

This chain uses TRBV15 with TRBJ2-7; weak D call: TRBD2 (7 bases). Germline V gene sequence: CDR1 LNHNV, CDR2 YYDKDF (reference sequence). CDR3 length: 14 amino acids. Trimming cost V 6 bases and J 6 bases, with 18 bases left between them. CDR3 residues: CATSLPGGGVEQYF. CDR3 DNA sequence: TGTGCCACCAGTTTACCGGGGGGCGGGGTCGAGCAGTACTTC.

This clonotype was seen ten or more times. The chain uses TRBV7-9 and TRBJ1-5; possible D gene TRBD1, 5 bases. This CDR3 has 14 amino acids. The germline CDR1 and CDR2 sequences are SEHNR and FQNEAQ (reference sequence). V dropped 0 bases and J dropped 3 bases, with 6 bases sitting between them. CDR3 sequence: CASSLAGDNQPQHF. CDR3 nucleotide sequence: TGTGCCAGCAGCTTAGCAGGGGACAATCAGCCCCAGCATTTT.

This clonotype was detected a few times. The J gene is TRBJ2-1, the V gene TRBV27; TRBD1 agrees at 7 bases. Trimming took 7 bases from V and 4 from J; bases not matched to a gene: 4. Looked up from germline, CDR1 is MNHEY and CDR2 is SMNVEV (reference sequence). The CDR3 spans 13 residues. The CDR3 nucleotides read TGTGCCAGCACGAGGGGGCTGTACAATGAGCAGTTCTTC. Residues: CASTRGLYNEQFF.

This clonotype was detected ten times or more. The CDR3 here is CASRGAGLNTGELFF. As DNA, the CDR3 is TGTGCCAGCAGAGGAGCCGGGCTAAACACCGGGGAGCTGTTTTTT. This chain uses TRBV6-1 with TRBJ2-2, with D hard to call. V was trimmed by 6 bases and J by 2 bases, leaving 13 bases between them. Germline V CDR1 and CDR2: MNHNS, SASEGT. This CDR3 is built from 15 residues.

This clonotype was seen repeatedly, ten times or more. The chain couples TRBV5-6 to TRBJ1-2; D is unclear. V shed 4 bases and J shed 8 bases, with 15 bases lying between them. This CDR3 has 13 amino acids. Germline lookup yields CDR1 SGHDT and CDR2 YYEEEE. Written as DNA, the CDR3 is TGTGCCAGCAGCCTCACGGCTTCGGGCGGCTACACCTTC. Translation gives CASSLTASGGYTF.

The table lists this clonotype with many counts. V gene TRBV5-1 combines with J gene TRBJ1-1; 7 bases are shared with TRBD1. The CDR3 is 15 residues long. Germline V CDR1 and CDR2: SGHRS, YFSETQ. V shed 4 bases, J shed 0 bases, and the junction held 6 bases outside the gene matches. CDR3 protein: CASSLGTVMNTEAFF. In nucleotides, the CDR3 is TGCGCCAGCAGCCTGGGGACAGTCATGAACACTGAAGCTTTCTTT.

In nucleotides, the CDR3 is TGTGCCAGCAGCTTAGTCGAGACAGGGGGCGTCGGGGAGCTGTTTTTT. Encoded protein: CASSLVETGGVGELFF. The rearrangement uses TRBV11-2 and TRBJ2-2, with TRBD1 identical over 10 bases. Germline V lookup: CDR1 SGHAT, CDR2 FQNNGV. Germline trimming cut 1 base from V and 7 bases from J; bases unmatched to any gene: 6. The CDR3 loop spans 16 amino acids.

This clonotype has a count of ten or more. The chain has TRBV10-3 and TRBJ2-7, with 12 bases matching TRBD2. This CDR3 is 14 amino acids long. Germline assignment: CDR1 ENHRY and CDR2 SYGVKD. Losses at the gene ends were 8 bases for V and 6 bases for J; bases not matched to a gene: 8. The CDR3 bases are TGTGCCATCGGGGCGCGGACTAGCGGGATCGAGCAGTACTTC. Translated, it gives CAIGARTSGIEQYF.

The sample holds many counts of this clonotype. V gene TRBV25-1 combines with J gene TRBJ1-2; a possible D gene is TRBD1 (6 bases). CDR1 is MGHDK, CDR2 SYGVNS, per germline. The V end was cut by 6 bases, the J end by 6 bases, with 20 bases between. This CDR3 has 15 residues. In nucleotides, the CDR3 is TGTGCCAGCAGCGAGACGAGGGGGACTCGAGATGGCTACACCTTC. It translates to CASSETRGTRDGYTF.

This clonotype was detected many times. The chain uses TRBV30 and TRBJ2-7, with D possibly TRBD1 on 6 matching bases. V lost 0 bases, J lost 0 bases, and 6 bases lay in between. The CDR3 sequence is 13 residues long. Germline CDR1 reads GTSNPN; CDR2 reads SVGIG (reference sequence). CDR3 DNA: TGTGCCTGGAGTGTAGGGGGCTCCTACGAGCAGTACTTC. As protein: CAWSVGGSYEQYF.

The chain recombines TRBV7-9 with TRBJ2-3; D not resolved. Germline values: CDR1 SEHNR, CDR2 FQNEAQ (reference sequence). CDR3 size: 15 residues. V lost 4 bases to trimming and J lost 3 bases, with 14 bases between them. CDR3 region: CASSSNEARTDTQYF. In DNA, the CDR3 is TGTGCCAGCAGCTCCAACGAGGCTAGGACAGATACGCAGTATTTT.

V gene TRBV29-1 combines with J gene TRBJ2-7; D is unresolved. V was pared by 3 bases and J by 3 bases, with 9 bases between. The germline V gene has CDR1 SQVTM and CDR2 ANQGSEA. The CDR3 spans 12 residues. The CDR3 sequence is CSVDTANYEQYF. As DNA, the CDR3 is TGCAGCGTTGACACAGCTAACTACGAGCAGTACTTC.

The sample holds many counts of this clonotype. DNA of the CDR3: TGTGCCAGCAGTTTGGGGGTGGGAGGAGCGGTGAGATACAATGAGCAGTTCTTC. It encodes CASSLGVGGAVRYNEQFF. The V call is TRBV12-3 or TRBV12-4, the J call TRBJ2-1; tentative D call: TRBD2 (6 bases). The V and J ends lost 3 bases and 4 bases respectively, with 22 bases between them. The CDR3 extends over 18 amino acids.

On this clonotype itself: This may be a read error, as it is one base from a much larger clone. A read error is likely, as this CDR3 ends without the conserved phenylalanine or tryptophan. This rearrangement joins TRBV20-1 to TRBJ1-2; TRBD1 matches 11 bases. Unmatched junction bases numbered 5, after V lost 5 bases and J lost 3 bases. This CDR3 spans 14 amino acids. CDR1 is DFQATT and CDR2 is SNEGSKA in the germline V gene (reference sequence). CDR3 sequence (DNA): TGCAGTGCTCGGACAGGGGGCGAACACTATGGCTACACCGTC. Its translation: CSARTGGEHYGYTV.

This clonotype was counted at least ten times. V is TRBV7-6 and J is TRBJ2-1; D gene uncertain. This CDR3 contains 16 residues. CDR1 and CDR2 (germline): SGHVS, FNYEAQ. V was pared by 7 bases and J by 7 bases, with 23 bases between. CDR3 residues: CASTRDTGRRSNEQFF. DNA for the CDR3: TGTGCCAGCACCCGAGATACCGGTCGTAGGAGTAATGAGCAGTTCTTC. Full variable domain (rest looked up from reference TRBV7-6 and TRBJ2-1): GAGVSQSPRYKVTKRGQDVALRCDPISGHVSLYWYRQALGQGPEFLTYFNYEAQQDKSGLPNDRFSAERPEGSISTLTIQRTEQRDSAMYRCASTRDTGRRSNEQFFGPGTRLTVL.

This clonotype appeared many times. DNA of the CDR3: TGCGCCAGCAGCGCTGGACCTTCAACTAATGAAAAACTGTTTTTT. It yields the protein CASSAGPSTNEKLFF. The chain carries TRBV5-1 and TRBJ1-4; no definite D call. Germline V gene sequence: CDR1 SGHRS, CDR2 YFSETQ. V dropped 4 bases and J dropped 0 bases, with 10 bases sitting between them. The CDR3 consists of 15 residues.

This clonotype occurred many times. The rearrangement links TRBV5-1 to TRBJ2-5; D is ambiguous. Per germline, CDR1 SGHRS and CDR2 YFSETQ. Trimming took off 0 bases at V and 5 bases at J, with 8 bases between the two ends. The CDR3 sequence is 13 residues long. CDR3: CASSLGARETQYF. The CDR3 nucleotides are TGCGCCAGCAGCTTGGGTGCTCGGGAGACCCAGTACTTC.

This clonotype has ten or more counts. The rearrangement links TRBV5-1 to TRBJ1-4; 9 positions match TRBD1. Germline CDR1 SGHRS, CDR2 YFSETQ. With 4 bases clipped from V and 8 bases from J, the junction kept 6 bases outside the gene matches. This CDR3 has 14 amino acids. Here the CDR3 reads CASSPGQGYEKLFF. The CDR3 nucleotides read TGCGCCAGCAGCCCGGGACAGGGATACGAAAAACTGTTTTTT. Based on the CDR3 plus reference TRBV5-1 and TRBJ1-4, the full variable domain is KAGVTQTPRYLIKTRGQQVTLSCSPISGHRSVSWYQQTPGQGLQFLFEYFSETQRNKGNFPGRFSGRQFSNSRSEMNVSTLELGDSALYLCASSPGQGYEKLFFGSGTQLSVL.

The rearrangement links TRBV20-1 to TRBJ1-1, with D uncertain. The CDR3 runs 13 residues. With 4 bases removed from V and 1 base from J, the gap between germline ends came to 10 bases. Germline CDR1 reads DFQATT; CDR2 reads SNEGSKA (reference sequence). As DNA, the CDR3 is TGCAGTGCTACAGAGTTTGGGAACACTGAAGCTTTCTTT. Translated, it gives CSATEFGNTEAFF.

This clonotype was seen at least ten times. The chain is built from TRBV6-5 and TRBJ2-5, with 9 positions matching TRBD2. Germline values: CDR1 MNHEY, CDR2 SVGAGI. V lost 0 bases, J lost 3 bases, and 8 bases stayed unmatched. There are 17 residues in the CDR3. In DNA, the CDR3 is TGTGCCAGCAGTTACTCTGGGCTAGCGGGATGGAAAGAGACCCAGTACTTC. Translating gives CASSYSGLAGWKETQYF.

This clonotype was found many times. The chain recombines TRBV10-3 with TRBJ2-2; no firm D call. This CDR3 spans 13 amino acids. Germline V gene data show CDR1 as ENHRY and CDR2 as SYGVKD. Between the trimmed V and J ends, which lost 7 bases and 1 base, there was a span of 7 bases. The CDR3 region has the DNA TGTGCCATCATGCACAGGAACACCGGGGAGCTGTTTTTT. It is translated as CAIMHRNTGELFF.

This clonotype was picked up many times. The chain uses TRBV12-3 or TRBV12-4 and TRBJ2-2, with no clear D. This CDR3 region has 14 residues. Trimming shortened V by 2 bases and J by 6 bases, and 10 bases separated the two germline ends. CDR3 sequence: CASSLLQQAGELFF. In nucleotides, the CDR3 is TGTGCCAGCAGTTTATTGCAGCAAGCCGGGGAGCTGTTTTTT.